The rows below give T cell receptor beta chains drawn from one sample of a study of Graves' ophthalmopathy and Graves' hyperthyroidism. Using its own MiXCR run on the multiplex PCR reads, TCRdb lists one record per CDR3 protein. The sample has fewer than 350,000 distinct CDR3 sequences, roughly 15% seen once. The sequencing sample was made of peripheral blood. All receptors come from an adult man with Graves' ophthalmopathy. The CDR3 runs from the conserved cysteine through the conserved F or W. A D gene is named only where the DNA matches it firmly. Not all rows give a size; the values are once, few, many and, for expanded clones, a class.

TGTGCCAGCAGTGTAGGGCGGCGGACTGAAGCTTTCTTT	CASSVGRRTEAFF	NA	TRBJ1-1	NA	TRBV6-1
TGCGCCAGCTCCCCCACACCCATGACAGGCTCTGGCTACACCTTC	CASSPTPMTGSGYTF	many	TRBJ1-2	NA	TRBV5-1
TGTGCCAGCAGTGAAAGATCCGGCTCTGGAAACACCATATATTTT	CASSERSGSGNTIYF	many	TRBJ1-3	NA	TRBV2
TGTGCCATCATAACTTATAGTAGAGCTAGCGGGACGCAAGAGACCCAGTACTTC	CAIITYSRASGTQETQYF	many	TRBJ2-5	TRBD2	TRBV10-3
TGTGCCAGCAGCCCACAGGGGGCCAGTCACGAGCAGTACTTC	CASSPQGASHEQYF	many	TRBJ2-7	TRBD1	TRBV7-2
TGTGCCAGCAGCTTGGGGACAGGGGGTAACGAGCAGTGCTTC	CASSLGTGGNEQCF	many	TRBJ2-7	TRBD1	TRBV11-2
TGTGCCTGGAAACCGGGACAGGGGGCCGGAGAGACCCAGTACTTC	CAWKPGQGAGETQYF	many	TRBJ2-5	TRBD1	TRBV30
TGCAGTGCTAACTGGCACCTCAAGTCCTACGAGCAGTACTTC	CSANWHLKSYEQYF	many	TRBJ2-7	NA	TRBV20-1
TGTGCCAGCAGCTTAGGATACCCCTCTGGGGCCAACGTCCTGACTTTC	CASSLGYPSGANVLTF	NA	TRBJ2-6	NA	TRBV11-1
TGTGCCAGCACCTATAAGACAGGGGGTAATTCACCCCTCCACTTT	CASTYKTGGNSPLHF	many	TRBJ1-6	TRBD1	TRBV7-2
TGTGCCAGCAACGGCAGCCCATCCTACGAGCAGTACTTC	CASNGSPSYEQYF	NA	TRBJ2-7	NA	TRBV6-1
TGCGCCAGCAGCTTGGATCCGACAGGGGGCGGTGGGGCCAACGTCCTGACTTTC	CASSLDPTGGGGANVLTF	many	TRBJ2-6	TRBD1	TRBV5-1
TGCGCCAGCAGTTATAACACGGGGGCTGGCGGGGAGCTGTTTTTT	CASSYNTGAGGELFF	many	TRBJ2-2	NA	TRBV5-1
TGCAGCGTTCGGCGGGACAGGAACACCTACGAGCAGTACTTC	CSVRRDRNTYEQYF	many	TRBJ2-7	TRBD1	TRBV29-1
TGTGCCTGGAGGAGGGGGGTGAACACCGGGGAGCTGTTTTTT	CAWRRGVNTGELFF	many	TRBJ2-2	NA	TRBV30
TGTGCCTACTCAGGGGCTGCCTACGAGCAGTACTTC	CAYSGAAYEQYF	many	TRBJ2-7	NA	TRBV30
TGTGCCAGCAGTTTGACAGGGGTCGAGCAGTACTTC	CASSLTGVEQYF	many	TRBJ2-7	TRBD1	TRBV12-3/TRBV12-4
TGTGCCAGCAGTTACTCTCCAGTCGCCTACGAGCAGTACTTC	CASSYSPVAYEQYF	many	TRBJ2-7	NA	TRBV6-4
TGTGCCAGCCAACAAACGGGGGGCGAAGGAGGCGAGCAGTACTTC	CASQQTGGEGGEQYF	many	TRBJ2-7	NA	TRBV12-3/TRBV12-4